This T cell receptor beta chain comes out of a study of blood T cell repertoires in COVID-19. Profiled with immunoSEQ multiplex PCR; TCRdb holds only in-frame clones, not every one. The profile covers about 190,000 clones, with around nine tenths appearing a single time and around 13% taken by the ten largest. CDR3 length: 14 amino acids. Germline CDR1 reads SGHRS; CDR2 reads YFSETQ. V was pared by 7 bases and J by 2 bases, with 16 bases between. Source material: peripheral blood. V gene TRBV5-1 combines with J gene TRBJ2-7; D is possibly TRBD1 (6 bases). The TCR sequence derives from a woman aged 70-85 years with COVID-19, enrolled during active disease. As DNA, the CDR3 is TGCGCCAGCGGCCGGGACACAGGAACCTACGAGCAGTACTTC. This sequence encodes CASGRDTGTYEQYF.